The present T cell receptor beta chain was sequenced within a study of cytomegalovirus exposure and HLA in healthy donors. V lost 3 bases and J 4 bases, leaving 12 bases between the germline ends. Germline CDR1 is GTSNPN and CDR2 is SVGIG (reference sequence). The CDR3 is 13 amino acids. Broader study findings: Reportedly, TCR beta sequences accurately predicted HLA-A and HLA-B alleles in most subjects.

PCR used 60 Vbeta primers and 13 Jbeta primers. Libraries were prepared by immunoSEQ multiplex PCR; TCRdb keeps only in-frame clonotypes and omits some of them. Of approximately 85,000 clones listed, approximately 70% are singletons. Remarks on this clone: The antigen remains unidentified.

Material: PBMCs. The sequence was collected from a woman aged 35 to 49 in good health and CMV-seropositive. The chain joins TRBV30 to TRBJ1-1, with D possibly being TRBD1 (5 bases). CDR3 amino acids: CAWSPQVGTEAFF. The CDR3 DNA follows: TGTGCCTGGAGCCCACAGGTAGGCACTGAAGCTTTCTTT.